This T cell receptor beta chain comes out of a study of PD-L1 blockade in urothelial cancer. Study-wide background: Across blood samples, T cells had a median count of 141,255.

Here immunoSEQ multiplex PCR was the method, and the copy in TCRdb shows in-frame clones only, minus some. Among under 100,000 clones listed, 90% were seen once. Time point meaning: pretreatment peripheral blood. The sample in question was PBMCs, obtained around atezolizumab (anti-PD-L1) treatment. This clonotype originated in a man aged 60-69 years with urothelial cancer.

DNA of the CDR3: TGCGCCAGCAGCCACCGACTAGGAGATACGCAGTATTTT. Its translation is CASSHRLGDTQYF. This sequence joins TRBV4-1 and TRBJ2-3, with D tentatively TRBD2 (6 bases). Germline-derived CDR1 and CDR2 are MGHRA and YSYEKL. This CDR3 contains 13 residues. V was cut by 3 bases and J by 5 bases, with 9 bases left in between.